Below, 28 T cell receptor beta chains from the same sample are listed, as sequenced in a study of monozygotic twins with cystic fibrosis. Profiling relied on immunoSEQ multiplex PCR, and the TCRdb table lists in-frame clones only, not all of them. The sample holds 34,000 or so clones, approximately 92% seen once. Specimen: blood. The receptors shown here come from a girl aged 2-10 years with cystic fibrosis.

The chain is built from TRBV19 and TRBJ2-1, with 10 bases lining up with TRBD1. The CDR3 is 14 amino acids. V shed 9 bases and J 6 bases; nucleotides not matched to a gene: 8. Germline assignment: CDR1 LNHDA and CDR2 SQIVND (reference sequence). The CDR3 loop reads CASRRQGAFNEQFF. Written as DNA, the CDR3 is TGTGCCAGCAGAAGACAGGGGGCTTTCAATGAGCAGTTCTTC.

This clone was detected only once. The rearrangement joins TRBV5-1 to TRBJ2-7; tentative D call: TRBD1 (5 bases). CDR1 and CDR2 from the germline V gene are SGHRS and YFSETQ. V gave up 1 base and J gave up 2 bases, with 7 bases separating them. The CDR3 length is 13 residues. The CDR3 reads CASSLTGAYEQYF. CDR3 coding DNA: TGCGCCAGCAGCTTGACAGGAGCCTACGAGCAGTACTTC.

V usage is TRBV27 and J usage is TRBJ2-7; possibly TRBD2 for D (6 bases). V shed 5 bases and J shed 7 bases, with 12 bases lying between them. Germline values: CDR1 MNHEY, CDR2 SMNVEV (reference sequence). The CDR3 loop spans 12 amino acids. CDR3 residues: CASSPVRGEQYF. As DNA, the CDR3 is TGTGCCAGCAGTCCGGTTCGGGGGGAGCAGTACTTC.

The V gene is TRBV7-9, the J gene TRBJ1-3, with TRBD1 as a possible D gene (6 bases). V lost 3 bases, J lost 0 bases, and 12 bases lay in between. CDR1 and CDR2 (germline): SEHNR, FQNEAQ (reference sequence). This CDR3 has 16 residues. The CDR3 region has the DNA TGTGCCAGCAGCTTCGGACAGTTACCCTCTGGAAACACCATATATTTT. This encodes CASSFGQLPSGNTIYF.

The chain uses TRBV30 and TRBJ1-1; 7 bases map to TRBD1. V shed 3 bases and J 6 bases; nucleotides not matched to a gene: 16. The CDR3 covers 16 residues. Germline-derived CDR1 and CDR2 are GTSNPN and SVGIG (reference sequence). CDR3 in DNA: TGTGCCTGGAGCTTTTACCCTCAGGGGGTGGGGGCTGAAGCTTTCTTT. Translation: CAWSFYPQGVGAEAFF.

This clone occurred once. The V gene is TRBV19, the J gene TRBJ2-7; 10 bases align to TRBD2. This CDR3 has 15 residues. The V segment lost 1 base and the J segment 6 bases; nucleotides outside the gene matches: 6. Germline V lookup: CDR1 LNHDA, CDR2 SQIVND (reference sequence). The CDR3 DNA is TGTGCCAGTAGTATAGTATCTAGCGGGAGTCCCGAGCAGTACTTC. The encoded protein is CASSIVSSGSPEQYF.

The rearrangement links TRBV19 to TRBJ2-3, with D hard to call. Germline V CDR1 and CDR2: LNHDA, SQIVND (reference sequence). This CDR3 is 13 amino acids long. Trimming cost V 10 bases and J 6 bases, with 17 bases left between them. The CDR3 loop is CATHAGVVDTQYF. In DNA form, the CDR3 reads TGTGCCACCCACGCAGGAGTCGTTGATACGCAGTATTTT.

The chain carries TRBV6-5 and TRBJ2-1, with TRBD1 matching 7 bases. This CDR3 has 15 residues. V dropped 6 bases and J dropped 0; count of bases not matched to a gene: 5. Germline loops: CDR1 MNHEY, CDR2 SVGAGI. As DNA, the CDR3 is TGTGCCAGCAGGGCCGGACAGGACTCCTACAATGAGCAGTTCTTC. Translating gives CASRAGQDSYNEQFF.

The rearrangement uses TRBV2 and TRBJ2-7, with D perhaps given as TRBD1 or TRBD2 (6 bases each). The germline V gene has CDR1 SNHLY and CDR2 FYNNEI. This CDR3 region has 14 residues. Trimming took off 2 bases at V and 7 bases at J, with 15 bases between the two ends. CDR3 nucleotide sequence: TGTGCCAGCAGTGAATTAAGGGGGGCAGGGGAGCAGTACTTC. Encoded protein: CASSELRGAGEQYF.

The chain carries TRBV7-2 and TRBJ1-5, with a weak D call TRBD1 (5 bases). Germline CDR1 and CDR2: SGHTA and FQGNSA. CDR3 length: 13 residues. Trimming removed 2 bases from V and 5 bases from J, with 7 bases in between. CDR3 coding DNA: TGTGCCAGCAGCTTAACAGGATATCAGCCCCAGCATTTT. As protein: CASSLTGYQPQHF.

This chain links TRBV7-2 with TRBJ1-2; a possible D gene is TRBD1 (5 bases). This CDR3 is 16 amino acids long. Germline CDR1 and CDR2: SGHTA and FQGNSA. V gave up 4 bases and J gave up 7 bases, with 22 bases separating them. The CDR3 nucleotides are TGTGCCAGCAGCTCCCCGCCAGGGAACGATCTACGTGGCTACACCTTC. Translated, it gives CASSSPPGNDLRGYTF.

The rearrangement links TRBV19 to TRBJ1-3, with a tentative D call TRBD1 (5 bases). The CDR3 has 16 residues. Between the trimmed V and J ends, which lost 5 bases and 0 bases, there was a span of 14 bases. Germline-derived CDR1 and CDR2 are LNHDA and SQIVND (reference sequence). The CDR3 protein is CASSLPRQTSGNTIYF. The CDR3 nucleotides read TGTGCCAGTAGTTTACCCCGACAGACCTCTGGAAACACCATATATTTT.

This clone has more than one count but fewer than ten. The chain recombines TRBV4-3 with TRBJ2-7; the D gene is possibly TRBD1 (6 bases). V was clipped by 6 bases and J by 0 bases, with 9 bases between them. Germline V gene lookup returns CDR1 LGHNA and CDR2 YSLEER. CDR3 length: 13 residues. The CDR3 DNA follows: TGCGCCAGCAGAGACAGGAACTCCTACGAGCAGTACTTC. Translated: CASRDRNSYEQYF.

V gene TRBV19 combines with J gene TRBJ2-7, with TRBD1 identical over 7 bases. The germline CDR1 and CDR2 sequences are LNHDA and SQIVND (reference sequence). The CDR3 runs 12 residues. With 5 bases clipped from V and 3 bases from J, the junction kept 1 base outside the gene matches. The CDR3 nucleotides are TGTGCCAGTAGTCGGGACAGCTACGAGCAGTACTTC. Protein: CASSRDSYEQYF.

This clone was recorded once. The CDR3 here is CASSDSTAMNTEAFF. The CDR3 region has the DNA TGTGCCAGCAGTGACTCGACAGCCATGAACACTGAAGCTTTCTTT. J is TRBJ1-1 and V is TRBV28; the D gene is possibly TRBD1 (5 bases). CDR1 MDHEN and CDR2 SYDVKM come from the germline V gene. The CDR3 totals 15 residues. V lost 5 bases to trimming and J lost 0 bases, with 13 bases between them.

The chain employs TRBV10-2 and TRBJ1-3, with 10 bases identical to TRBD1. V dropped 6 bases and J dropped 4; count of bases not matched to a gene: 6. CDR1 is WSHSY, CDR2 SAAADI, per germline. This CDR3 is 15 amino acids long. The CDR3 here is CASRPGQGTGNTIYF. For the CDR3, the DNA is TGCGCCAGCAGGCCGGGACAGGGGACGGGAAACACCATATATTTT.

The J gene is TRBJ1-2, the V gene TRBV6-5; D not certain. Between the trimmed V and J ends, which lost 10 bases and 2 bases, there was a span of 17 bases. CDR3 length equals 14 residues. The germline CDR1 and CDR2 sequences are MNHEY and SVGAGI. CDR3 residues: CATQKETDNYGYTF. In DNA form, the CDR3 reads TGTGCCACCCAGAAGGAGACGGACAACTATGGCTACACCTTC.

The chain is built from TRBV7-8 and TRBJ2-2; D is undetermined. Germline V gene sequence: CDR1 SGHVS, CDR2 FQNEAQ. The CDR3 totals 16 residues. V was clipped by 2 bases and J by 1 base, with 11 bases between them. The CDR3 loop reads CASSLSPGRNTGELFF. DNA of the CDR3: TGTGCCAGCAGCTTAAGTCCGGGCAGGAACACCGGGGAGCTGTTTTTT.

The V gene is TRBV5-4, the J gene TRBJ2-3; D tentatively fits TRBD1 or TRBD2 (5 bases each). The germline V gene encodes CDR1 SGHNT and CDR2 YYREEE (reference sequence). The germline V and J ends were trimmed by 4 bases and 4 bases, with 13 bases remaining between them. The CDR3 consists of 14 residues. CDR3 residues: CASSPGTRPDTQYF. DNA of the CDR3: TGTGCCAGCAGCCCCGGGACCCGCCCAGATACGCAGTATTTT. The complete variable domain, with remaining parts taken from reference TRBV5-4 and TRBJ2-3, reads ETGVTQSPTHLIKTRGQQVTLRCSSQSGHNTVSWYQQALGQGPQFIFQYYREEENGRGNFPPRFSGLQFPNYSSELNVNALELDDSALYLCASSPGTRPDTQYFGPGTRLTVL.

The V call is TRBV5-6, the J call TRBJ2-1; D not certain. Germline V gene data show CDR1 as SGHDT and CDR2 as YYEEEE. The CDR3 sequence is 16 residues long. Trimming took off 0 bases at V and 0 bases at J, with 10 bases between the two ends. The CDR3 region has the DNA TGTGCCAGCAGCTTGGGCCCCGGATCCTCCTACAATGAGCAGTTCTTC. Its protein product is CASSLGPGSSYNEQFF. The full variable domain, its missing parts supplied by reference TRBV5-6 and TRBJ2-1, is DAGVTQSPTHLIKTRGQQVTLRCSPKSGHDTVSWYQQALGQGPQFIFQYYEEEERQRGNFPDRFSGHQFPNYSSELNVNALLLGDSALYLCASSLGPGSSYNEQFFGPGTRLTVL.

This chain joins TRBV27 and TRBJ1-4, with D perhaps TRBD1 (5 bases). The germline V and J ends were trimmed by 5 bases and 6 bases, with 19 bases remaining between them. The germline gives CDR1 MNHEY, CDR2 SMNVEV (reference sequence). The CDR3 is made up of 16 amino acids. Here the CDR3 reads CASSGRLGPGDEKLFF. The CDR3 DNA is TGTGCCAGCAGTGGTCGGCTGGGACCCGGGGATGAAAAACTGTTTTTT.

The genes are TRBV28 and TRBJ2-7; perhaps TRBD1 as D (6 bases). Trimming removed 7 bases at V and 0 bases at J, with 7 bases between. Germline-derived CDR1 and CDR2 are MDHEN and SYDVKM. The CDR3 is 12 residues long. The chain's CDR3 is CASTGVSYEQYF. The CDR3, as DNA: TGTGCCAGCACAGGGGTCTCCTACGAGCAGTACTTC.

The rearrangement uses TRBV7-8 and TRBJ2-7, with D possibly matching TRBD2 (7 bases). The CDR3 sequence is 15 residues long. Trimming pared 0 bases from V and 2 bases from J, leaving 11 bases between. Germline values: CDR1 SGHVS, CDR2 FQNEAQ. The CDR3 region is CASSLAGGGTYEQYF. The CDR3 nucleotides read TGTGCCAGCAGCTTAGCAGGGGGGGGAACCTACGAGCAGTACTTC.

This sequence joins TRBV4-1 and TRBJ2-5; perhaps D is TRBD1 or TRBD2 (5 bases each). The CDR3 consists of 15 residues. Looked up from germline, CDR1 is MGHRA and CDR2 is YSYEKL. V gave up 6 bases and J gave up 5 bases, with 19 bases separating them. The CDR3 loop reads CASRARDGYLETQYF. The CDR3 nucleotides read TGCGCCAGCAGGGCCCGGGACGGATATTTGGAGACCCAGTACTTC.

CDR3 DNA: TGTGCCAGCAGTGGAACAGGGGAACAGACCCAGTACTTC. Protein: CASSGTGEQTQYF. The chain combines TRBV27 with TRBJ2-5, with TRBD1 matching over 7 bases. The germline V gene has CDR1 MNHEY and CDR2 SMNVEV (reference sequence). V shed 5 bases and J 6 bases; nucleotides not matched to a gene: 6. This CDR3 is 13 amino acids long.

The J gene is TRBJ1-3, the V gene TRBV5-4; D gene unclear. CDR1 and CDR2 from the germline V gene are SGHNT and YYREEE (reference sequence). V was trimmed by 0 bases and J by 2 bases, leaving 15 bases between them. The CDR3 runs to 17 residues. The CDR3 protein is CASSLVAPGVPGNTIYF. CDR3 in DNA: TGTGCCAGCAGCTTGGTAGCTCCCGGGGTCCCTGGAAACACCATATATTTT.

This chain connects TRBV5-1 to TRBJ1-1, with unresolved D. CDR3 size: 13 residues. In germline, CDR1 is SGHRS, CDR2 YFSETQ. Deletions cut 9 bases from V and 1 base from J, with 13 bases between. As DNA, the CDR3 is TGCGCCACCCGGGCGCAGGAGAACACTGAAGCTTTCTTT. It specifies CATRAQENTEAFF.

The CDR3 DNA reads as TGTGCCAGCAGCCCCGGGGATTATAGCAATCAGCCCCAGCATTTT. This sequence encodes CASSPGDYSNQPQHF. The V gene is TRBV9, the J gene TRBJ1-5; no reliable D call. The CDR3 has 15 amino acids. V shed 4 bases and J shed 0 bases, with 11 bases lying between them. Per germline, CDR1 SGDLS and CDR2 YYNGEE.